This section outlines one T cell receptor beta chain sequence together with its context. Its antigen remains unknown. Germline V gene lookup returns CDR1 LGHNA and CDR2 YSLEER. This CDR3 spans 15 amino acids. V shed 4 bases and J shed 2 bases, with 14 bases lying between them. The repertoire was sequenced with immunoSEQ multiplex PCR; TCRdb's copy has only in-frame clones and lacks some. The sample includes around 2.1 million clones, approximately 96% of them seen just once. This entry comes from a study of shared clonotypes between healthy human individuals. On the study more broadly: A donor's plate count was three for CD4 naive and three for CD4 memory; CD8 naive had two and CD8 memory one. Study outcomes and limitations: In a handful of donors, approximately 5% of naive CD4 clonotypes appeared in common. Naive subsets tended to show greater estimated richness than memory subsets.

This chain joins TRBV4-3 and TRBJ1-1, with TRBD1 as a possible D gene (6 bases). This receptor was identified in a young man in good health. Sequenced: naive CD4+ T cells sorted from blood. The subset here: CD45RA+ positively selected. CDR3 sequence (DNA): TGCGCCAGCAGCCTCCGCGGGGGGGCAAACACTGAAGCTTTCTTT. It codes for CASSLRGGANTEAFF.